One and the same sample provided the 15 T cell receptor beta chains below, sequenced in a study of shared clonotypes between healthy human individuals. TCRdb's copy holds only in-frame clones and misses some; the assay was immunoSEQ multiplex PCR. This table has 2 million to 2.5 million clones, 85% to 95% appearing once. Material for sequencing was naive CD4+ T cells sorted from blood. As to subset: CD45RA+ positively selected. Receptor source: a man between 18 and 35 years old in good health.

The genes are TRBV7-3 and TRBJ1-6, with D possibly TRBD1 on 5 matching bases. The length of the CDR3 is 14 residues. V was clipped by 5 bases and J by 7 bases, with 12 bases between them. Germline assignment: CDR1 SGHTA and CDR2 FQGTGA. The DNA of the CDR3 is TGTGCCAGCAGCCCCGGACAAGCAAATTCACCCCTCCACTTT. Amino acid sequence: CASSPGQANSPLHF.

This clone was found once. The rearrangement uses TRBV7-2 and TRBJ1-6, with a possible D match to TRBD1 (5 bases). The germline CDR1 and CDR2 sequences are SGHTA and FQGNSA. The V and J ends lost 4 bases and 7 bases respectively, with 14 bases between them. This CDR3 is 15 amino acids long. CDR3 DNA: TGTGCCAGCAGCTCGGCCGGGACGACAAATTCACCCCTCCACTTT. Translating it yields CASSSAGTTNSPLHF.

The V and J genes are TRBV7-3 and TRBJ1-2; D is possibly TRBD1 (5 bases). The CDR3 has 13 residues. The ends were cut back, 5 bases at V and 5 bases at J, with 12 bases in the middle. In germline, CDR1 is SGHTA, CDR2 FQGTGA. Here the CDR3 reads CASSPGTEYGYTF. In DNA, the CDR3 is TGTGCCAGCAGCCCGGGGACGGAATATGGCTACACCTTC.

This clone was recorded once. This rearrangement joins TRBV5-6 to TRBJ2-5, with 13 bases fitting TRBD2. The ends lost 5 bases at V and 3 bases at J; junction bases unmatched: 7. The germline gives CDR1 SGHDT, CDR2 YYEEEE. The CDR3 covers 16 residues. The CDR3 DNA reads as TGTGCCAGCAGTCGGACTAGCGGGAGTAGAAAAGAGACCCAGTACTTC. This sequence encodes CASSRTSGSRKETQYF.

The V gene is TRBV4-1, the J gene TRBJ2-5; 10 nucleotides line up with TRBD2. Germline CDR1 and CDR2: MGHRA and YSYEKL. J gave up 1 base and V 5 bases, and 4 bases lay outside the gene matches. The CDR3 is 15 amino acids. The CDR3 region has the DNA TGCGCCAGCAGCGGGGGGACTAGCGCCCAAGAGACCCAGTACTTC. The encoded protein is CASSGGTSAQETQYF.

This chain joins TRBV18 and TRBJ2-7; D possibly corresponds to TRBD2 (6 bases). With the DNA end fitting TRBJ2-5 better, the J assignment may be wrong. The CDR3 totals 14 residues. Looked up from germline, CDR1 is KGHSH and CDR2 is LQKENI. The CDR3 DNA reads as TGTGCCAGCTCACCCTACGGGGGACAAGAGACCCAGTACTTC. It encodes CASSPYGGQETQYF.

The chain combines TRBV13 with TRBJ2-7; D not certain. The germline gives CDR1 PRHDT, CDR2 FYEKMQ (reference sequence). The CDR3 sequence is 16 residues long. The germline V and J ends were trimmed by 4 bases and 2 bases, with 18 bases remaining between them. CDR3 residues: CASSSLAGPNPYEQYF. Written as DNA, the CDR3 is TGTGCCAGCAGCTCATTGGCCGGGCCAAACCCCTACGAGCAGTACTTC.

The V and J genes are TRBV5-8 and TRBJ2-5; 8 bases line up with TRBD1. CDR3 length equals 16 residues. CDR1 is SGHTS and CDR2 is YDEGEE in the germline V gene. The V and J ends lost 2 bases and 2 bases, in that order; junction bases with no gene match: 8. Here the CDR3 reads CASSFYRGERQETQYF. CDR3 DNA: TGTGCCAGCAGCTTTTACAGGGGGGAAAGACAAGAGACCCAGTACTTC.

The chain recombines TRBV15 with TRBJ2-7, with D tentatively TRBD1 (6 bases). CDR1 is LNHNV, CDR2 YYDKDF, per germline (reference sequence). CDR3 length: 14 amino acids. Deletions cut 4 bases from V and 3 bases from J, with 13 bases between. CDR3 sequence: CATSNGQLIYEQYF. Written as DNA, the CDR3 is TGTGCCACCAGCAACGGACAGTTAATCTACGAGCAGTACTTC.

The rearrangement links TRBV11-3 to TRBJ2-2; 7 nucleotides align to TRBD1. CDR1 and CDR2 from the germline V gene are SGHNT and YENEEA. The CDR3 has 15 amino acids. After removal of 5 bases from V and 5 bases from J, the junction contained 8 bases not matched to a gene. The chain's CDR3 is CASSPHRGATGELFF. CDR3 nucleotide sequence: TGTGCCAGCAGCCCCCACAGGGGAGCGACCGGGGAGCTGTTTTTT.

The chain carries TRBV30 and TRBJ2-2; D uncertain. Trimming pared 0 bases from V and 6 bases from J, leaving 11 bases between. The germline V gene has CDR1 GTSNPN and CDR2 SVGIG (reference sequence). CDR3 size: 14 residues. DNA of the CDR3: TGTGCCTGGAGTGTAGCGCCCGCGGCCGGGGAGCTGTTTTTT. This sequence encodes CAWSVAPAAGELFF.

The rearrangement links TRBV6-1 to TRBJ1-2, with TRBD1 as a possible D gene (5 bases). CDR3 length equals 12 residues. V lost 5 bases and J 9 bases, leaving 13 bases between the germline ends. The V gene's germline CDR1 is MNHNS and CDR2 SASEGT. The CDR3 loop reads CASSRDRSRYTF. CDR3 DNA: TGTGCCAGCAGTCGGGACCGCTCTCGCTACACCTTC.

This clone was detected only once. The rearrangement joins TRBV29-1 to TRBJ2-1; perhaps TRBD2 as D (5 bases). Trimming left V 7 bases short and J 0 bases short, with 13 bases between. CDR1 is SQVTM, CDR2 ANQGSEA, per germline. The CDR3 contains 14 residues. Written as DNA, the CDR3 is TGCAGCGCCGCCCGAGGGAGCTCCTACAATGAGCAGTTCTTC. Translating it yields CSAARGSSYNEQFF.

This clone has a handful of counts. The chain links TRBV19 to TRBJ1-5; perhaps TRBD1 as D (5 bases). Per germline, CDR1 LNHDA and CDR2 SQIVND (reference sequence). The CDR3 runs to 15 residues. V was clipped by 6 bases and J by 2 bases, with 14 bases between them. CDR3 nucleotides: TGTGCCAGTAGCGCGGTAGGAGGGGGCAATCAGCCCCAGCATTTT. Translating gives CASSAVGGGNQPQHF.

The chain joins TRBV27 to TRBJ1-2; D possibly corresponds to TRBD1 (6 bases). Trimming left V 3 bases short and J 4 bases short, with 12 bases between. This CDR3 is 14 amino acids long. Germline V CDR1 and CDR2: MNHEY, SMNVEV (reference sequence). CDR3 residues: CASSLAQGLYGYTF. The DNA for the CDR3 is TGTGCCAGCAGTTTGGCTCAGGGGCTCTATGGCTACACCTTC.